This TCR beta chain was sequenced during a study of T cells in tumors and immune-related adverse events (dated by TCRdb to the early 2020s). Comments on this clone: This clone's antigen is unknown. It has no much larger one-base neighbor in the sample; base qualities were not kept.

The immunoSEQ assay was used to amplify and sequence the TCR beta locus, producing bulk TCR Vbeta CDR3 data. Turning to the authors' computational methods: Non-productive CDR3s, sequences shorter than 7 amino acids, and those not starting with C or ending with F/W were excluded. Only specimens with at least 1000 reads were analysed, and clonotypes were defined at the amino acid level. To compute clonality, Pielou's evenness was subtracted from 1. Library sizes were equalized by abundance-weighted random subsampling with replacement, which was repeated 100 times so that 95% confidence intervals could be reported. Repertoire overlap was quantified with the Morisita overlap index, and the top 40 clones per specimen were checked for overlap with the irAE. In TCRdb, the immuneACCESS table is reduced to in-frame sequences with V and J assigned. These tables do not hold every clone; where another copy was compared, an unresolved V gene accounts for under half, and the others remain unexplained. D and trimming were read from the DNA, whereas the V and J calls and clone size are those reported in that table. The table for this sample lists fewer than 25,000 clones; around nine tenths of them were counted only once. Of the sample, about 1.5% is held by the ten largest clones.

V trim: 3 bases; J trim: 0 bases; unmatched bases: 8. Including cysteine and phenylalanine, the CDR3 has 16 amino acids. The sequence is cut down to CDR3 DNA, 48 bases in frame from base 1. The germline V gene gives CDR1 as SGDLS and CDR2 as YYNGEE. The meaning of the sample's treatment or condition label: nivolumab (PD-1 blockade) given before sampling. The DNeasy Blood and Tissue Kit was used to extract DNA from formalin-fixed paraffin-embedded specimens. The source of this sequence is a female donor with metastatic renal cell carcinoma. The sequence joins TRBV9 to TRBJ2-7; TRBD2 matches 8 bases in the middle. The specimen comprised lymph node tissue, sampled from a patient treated with anti-PD-1 therapy. The CDR3 sequence is CASSGSGGPNSYEQYF. The DNA sequence is given as TGTGCCAGCAGCGGTTCGGGAGGGCCCAACTCCTACGAGCAGTACTTC.